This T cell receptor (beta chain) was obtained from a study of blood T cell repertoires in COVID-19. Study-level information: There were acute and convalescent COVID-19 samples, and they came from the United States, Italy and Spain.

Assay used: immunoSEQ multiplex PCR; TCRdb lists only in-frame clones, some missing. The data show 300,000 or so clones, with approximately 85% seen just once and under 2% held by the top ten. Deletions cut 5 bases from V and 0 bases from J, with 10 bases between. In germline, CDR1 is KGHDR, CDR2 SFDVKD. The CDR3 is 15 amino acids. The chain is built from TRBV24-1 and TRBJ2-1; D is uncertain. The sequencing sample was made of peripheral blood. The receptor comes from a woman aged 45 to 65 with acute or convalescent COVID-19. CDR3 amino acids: CATSASRVSYNEQFF. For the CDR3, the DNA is TGTGCCACCAGTGCGAGTAGAGTCTCCTACAATGAGCAGTTCTTC.